This TCR beta chain was profiled in a study of shared clonotypes between healthy human individuals. Broader study findings: Researchers sampled only blood; tissue repertoires likely differ.

The V end lost 5 bases, the J end lost 1 base, and 12 bases lay between the germline ends. This CDR3 comprises 15 residues. In germline, CDR1 is SEHNR, CDR2 FQNEAQ (reference sequence). This clone was observed a handful of times. Its antigen is unidentified. The assay used deep level. Once extracted for a subset, genomic DNA was divided evenly among several immunoSEQ plates. This table comes from immunoSEQ multiplex PCR, and its TCRdb copy is limited to in-frame clones, with some not included. Of about 340,000 clones listed, around 67% were seen once; the top ten hold about 9.4%. Sequenced material: memory CD4+ T cells sorted from blood. Indicated subset: CD45RA-negative fraction. The source is a man younger than 40 in good health. The V gene is TRBV7-9, the J gene TRBJ2-4, with D possibly being TRBD1 (6 bases). CDR3 in DNA: TGTGCCAGCAGCCCCAGGGGAGAGGCCAAAAACATTCAGTACTTC. Amino acids: CASSPRGEAKNIQYF.